Below, 28 T cell receptor beta chains from the same sample are listed, as sequenced in a study of radiation and T cells in renal cell carcinoma. Some clones are missing from TCRdb's copy, which holds only in-frame ones; the method was immunoSEQ multiplex PCR. Of around 13,000 clones listed, about 33% are singletons. Indicated treatment: 15 Gy SBRT to primary tumor, nephrectomy 4 weeks later. The starting material was tumor tissue, obtained from a patient whose treatment included radiotherapy and nephrectomy. The receptor source for this set is a man aged 55 to 69 with renal cell carcinoma.

This clone was found a few times. The V call is TRBV7-2, the J call TRBJ2-1; 9 nucleotides align to TRBD2. Germline CDR1 and CDR2: SGHTA and FQGNSA. This CDR3 comprises 16 residues. J lost 0 bases, V lost 7 bases, and 7 bases had no gene match. CDR3: CASNPSSGDSYNEQFF. CDR3 DNA sequence: TGTGCCAGCAACCCTTCTAGCGGGGACTCCTACAATGAGCAGTTCTTC.

This clone was detected only a few times. The chain has TRBV20-1 and TRBJ1-1, with no clear D. The V gene's germline CDR1 is DFQATT and CDR2 SNEGSKA (reference sequence). Deletions cut 1 base from V and 8 bases from J, with 5 bases between. The CDR3 totals 10 residues. The CDR3 loop is CSARGREAFF. The CDR3 bases are TGCAGTGCTAGAGGGAGGGAAGCTTTCTTT.

The chain carries TRBV30 and TRBJ2-5, with D maybe TRBD2 (5 bases). V was shortened by 0 bases and J by 1 base, with 12 bases between the two germline ends. CDR1 and CDR2 from the germline V gene are GTSNPN and SVGIG (reference sequence). The CDR3 is 15 residues long. The CDR3 DNA reads as TGTGCCTGGAGTGTATTTGCGGGCAGCCAAGAGACCCAGTACTTC. Protein sequence: CAWSVFAGSQETQYF.

The chain is built from TRBV9 and TRBJ1-1; 7 positions agree with TRBD1. Per germline, CDR1 SGDLS and CDR2 YYNGEE. The CDR3 spans 14 residues. V lost 3 bases to trimming and J lost 4 bases; unmatched junction nucleotides: 6. CDR3 protein: CASSETGRGTEAFF. The CDR3 nucleotides read TGTGCCAGCAGCGAGACAGGGCGAGGCACTGAAGCTTTCTTT.

This chain joins TRBV11-2 and TRBJ2-5; D is unresolved. The CDR3 spans 12 residues. The V gene lost 5 bases and the J gene lost 4 bases, with 8 bases spanning the gap. The germline V gene encodes CDR1 SGHAT and CDR2 FQNNGV. The CDR3 reads CASSQEGETQYF. CDR3 bases: TGTGCCAGCAGCCAGGAAGGAGAGACCCAGTACTTC.

This chain uses TRBV7-8 with TRBJ1-2, with D unresolved. The CDR3 contains 16 residues. Germline-derived CDR1 and CDR2 are SGHVS and FQNEAQ. V was clipped by 1 base and J by 8 bases, with 20 bases between them. CDR3 in DNA: TGTGCCAGCAGCTTAGATAACGGCCCCGCACGAGACGGCTACACCTTC. This translates into CASSLDNGPARDGYTF. Looking up the rest from reference TRBV7-8 and TRBJ1-2 gives the full variable domain: GAGVSQSPRYKVAKRGQDVALRCDPISGHVSLFWYQQALGQGPEFLTYFQNEAQLDKSGLPSDRFFAERPEGSVSTLKIQRTQQEDSAVYLCASSLDNGPARDGYTFGSGTRLTVV.

This clone was seen at least ten times. The rearrangement joins TRBV5-1 to TRBJ2-1; unclear D gene. Trimming stripped 1 base from V and 5 bases from J, with 10 bases between. CDR3 size: 14 residues. Germline V lookup: CDR1 SGHRS, CDR2 YFSETQ. Written as DNA, the CDR3 is TGCGCCAGCAGCTTGTTAGGCAGCCACAATGAGCAGTTCTTC. Translation gives CASSLLGSHNEQFF.

V is TRBV5-1 and J is TRBJ2-1, with TRBD1 matching over 7 bases. The CDR3 has 14 amino acids. The trim removed 4 bases at V and 8 bases at J, leaving 9 bases unmatched. The germline gives CDR1 SGHRS, CDR2 YFSETQ. CDR3 nucleotide sequence: TGCGCCAGCAGCCTACAGGGGACGGTAGATGAGCAGTTCTTC. This sequence encodes CASSLQGTVDEQFF.

This clone was counted only a few times. The genes are TRBV18 and TRBJ2-1; 7 nucleotides match TRBD2. This CDR3 contains 14 residues. J lost 4 bases, V lost 2 bases, and 2 bases had no gene match. Germline V lookup: CDR1 KGHSH, CDR2 LQKENI. CDR3 coding DNA: TGTGCCAGCTCACCAATCGGGGGGTACAATGAGCAGTTCTTC. Its translation is CASSPIGGYNEQFF.

This clone was observed a handful of times. This rearrangement joins TRBV5-1 to TRBJ2-1, with D unresolved. V was trimmed by 0 bases and J by 0 bases, leaving 4 bases between them. Germline V gene data show CDR1 as SGHRS and CDR2 as YFSETQ. This CDR3 contains 14 residues. CDR3 region: CASSLEFSYNEQFF. The CDR3 nucleotides are TGCGCCAGCAGCTTGGAGTTCTCCTACAATGAGCAGTTCTTC.

In this sample, this clone turned up a few times. The CDR3 is CASSSGQFYGYTF. The CDR3, as DNA: TGTGCCAGCAGCTCGGGACAGTTTTATGGCTACACCTTC. V and J are TRBV5-6 and TRBJ1-2; 7 bases map to TRBD1. Trimming cost V 3 bases and J 5 bases; bases outside gene matches: 4. This CDR3 is 13 amino acids long. Germline V gene lookup returns CDR1 SGHDT and CDR2 YYEEEE.

This chain links TRBV13 with TRBJ2-7; a possible D gene is TRBD2 (6 bases). Germline CDR1 is PRHDT and CDR2 is FYEKMQ (reference sequence). This CDR3 has 13 amino acids. The V gene lost 4 bases and the J gene lost 6 bases, with 13 bases spanning the gap. The DNA of the CDR3 is TGTGCCAGCAGCTCCGCAGGCGGGGTCGAGCAGTACGTC. It specifies CASSSAGGVEQYV.

This clone was detected only a few times. The CDR3 DNA sequence: TGTGCCAGCTCCCTGGACAGGGACTCAGATACGCAGTATTTT. It encodes CASSLDRDSDTQYF. The chain recombines TRBV18 with TRBJ2-3, with 8 bases lining up with TRBD1. CDR3 length equals 14 residues. The V gene end was trimmed by 6 bases and the J gene end by 4 bases; junction bases not matched to a gene: 6. Per the germline V gene, CDR1 is KGHSH and CDR2 is LQKENI. Combining the CDR3 with reference TRBV18 and TRBJ2-3 gives the whole variable domain NAGVMQNPRHLVRRRGQEARLRCSPMKGHSHVYWYRQLPEEGLKFMVYLQKENIIDESGMPKERFSAEFPKEGPSILRIQQVVRGDSAAYFCASSLDRDSDTQYFGPGTRLTVL.

This clone has a count of ten or more. V is TRBV11-2 and J is TRBJ1-1; the D gene is possibly TRBD1 (5 bases). The CDR3 is 17 residues long. Per the germline V gene, CDR1 is SGHAT and CDR2 is FQNNGV. Trimming removed 0 bases from V and 0 bases from J, with 14 bases in between. CDR3 nucleotide sequence: TGTGCCAGCAGCTTAGAAAGTGTTGGGGGATTGAACACTGAAGCTTTCTTT. It encodes CASSLESVGGLNTEAFF.

This clone was counted a few times. The chain employs TRBV15 and TRBJ1-5, with D uncertain. CDR1 LNHNV and CDR2 YYDKDF come from the germline V gene (reference sequence). The CDR3 length is 14 residues. V dropped 4 bases and J dropped 0 bases, with 7 bases sitting between them. The CDR3 DNA reads as TGTGCCACCAGCAAAACCAGTAGCAATCAGCCCCAGCATTTT. Residues: CATSKTSSNQPQHF.

This clone was detected a few times. The V and J genes are TRBV7-8 and TRBJ1-5; tentatively, D is TRBD1 (6 bases). The CDR3 extends over 15 amino acids. CDR1 and CDR2 (germline): SGHVS, FQNEAQ. V was trimmed by 5 bases and J by 4 bases, leaving 15 bases between them. The CDR3 reads CASSETRTVNQPQHF. The CDR3 bases are TGTGCCAGCAGCGAAACAAGGACAGTTAATCAGCCCCAGCATTTT.

The gene calls are TRBV9 and TRBJ2-1; possible D gene TRBD2, 5 bases. V was shortened by 4 bases and J by 8 bases, with 22 bases between the two germline ends. Germline V gene data show CDR1 as SGDLS and CDR2 as YYNGEE. CDR3 length equals 16 residues. The CDR3 DNA sequence: TGTGCCAGCAGCTCCCCCGGTGGGAAGGGAGTTTATGAGCAGTTCTTC. This codes for CASSSPGGKGVYEQFF. Drawing the rest from reference TRBV9 and TRBJ2-1, the complete variable domain is DSGVTQTPKHLITATGQRVTLRCSPRSGDLSVYWYQQSLDQGLQFLIQYYNGEERAKGNILERFSAQQFPDLHSELNLSSLELGDSALYFCASSSPGGKGVYEQFFGPGTRLTVL.

The chain recombines TRBV5-6 with TRBJ2-5; 12 bases fit TRBD2. There are 15 residues in the CDR3. Looked up from germline, CDR1 is SGHDT and CDR2 is YYEEEE. The V segment lost 3 bases and the J segment 7 bases; nucleotides outside the gene matches: 7. The CDR3 nucleotides are TGTGCCAGCAGCTCACTAGCGGGGGGCGCGTGGACCCAGTACTTC. Translated: CASSSLAGGAWTQYF.

V and J are TRBV15 and TRBJ2-3; D remains unclear. The CDR3 sequence is 12 residues long. Germline assignment: CDR1 LNHNV and CDR2 YYDKDF (reference sequence). Trimming took off 0 bases at V and 8 bases at J, with 6 bases between the two ends. The CDR3 nucleotides are TGTGCCACCAGCAGAGATCGTCGTACGCAGTATTTT. Protein sequence: CATSRDRRTQYF.

In this sample, this clone turned up once. The J gene is TRBJ1-2, the V gene TRBV7-2; 9 bases align to TRBD1. The CDR3 extends over 14 amino acids. Germline CDR1 SGHTA, CDR2 FQGNSA. Unmatched junction bases numbered 7, after V lost 4 bases and J lost 7 bases. The CDR3 loop reads CASSSTGGAFGYTF. DNA for the CDR3: TGTGCCAGCAGCTCGACAGGGGGTGCTTTTGGCTACACCTTC.

This clone was seen only once. The rearrangement joins TRBV5-1 to TRBJ1-1, with D tentatively TRBD1 (5 bases). Germline V gene sequence: CDR1 SGHRS, CDR2 YFSETQ. The CDR3 sequence is 13 residues long. The V and J ends lost 4 bases and 6 bases respectively, with 13 bases between them. The CDR3 sequence: CASSVLGVSEAFF. The CDR3 DNA reads TGCGCCAGCAGCGTGTTGGGGGTATCTGAAGCTTTCTTT. The full variable domain, in which reference TRBV5-1 and TRBJ1-1 provide the parts outside the CDR3, is KAGVTQTPRYLIKTRGQQVTLSCSPISGHRSVSWYQQTPGQGLQFLFEYFSETQRNKGNFPGRFSGRQFSNSRSEMNVSTLELGDSALYLCASSVLGVSEAFFGQGTRLTVV.

J is TRBJ2-4 and V is TRBV5-1, with D perhaps matching TRBD2 (5 bases). Trimming removed 0 bases from V and 10 bases from J, with 5 bases in between. This CDR3 has 11 amino acids. Germline V lookup: CDR1 SGHRS, CDR2 YFSETQ. The CDR3 loop is CASSLGGIQYF. CDR3 DNA sequence: TGCGCCAGCAGCTTGGGCGGGATTCAGTACTTC.

The CDR3 sequence is CAWCPSSYNEQFF. CDR3 nucleotide sequence: TGTGCCTGGTGTCCAAGCTCCTACAATGAGCAGTTCTTC. The J gene is TRBJ2-1, the V gene TRBV30; D remains unclear. V lost 5 bases and J lost 0, with 8 bases in between. This CDR3 contains 13 residues. Germline CDR1 and CDR2: GTSNPN and SVGIG (reference sequence). Drawing the rest from reference TRBV30 and TRBJ2-1, the complete variable domain is SQTIHQWPATLVQPVGSPLSLECTVEGTSNPNLYWYRQAAGRGLQLLFYSVGIGQISSEVPQNLSASRPQDRQFILSSKKLLLSDSGFYLCAWCPSSYNEQFFGPGTRLTVL.

This clone was picked up a small number of times. The chain links TRBV29-1 to TRBJ1-1; D is ambiguous. This CDR3 comprises 13 residues. The ends were cut back, 4 bases at V and 5 bases at J, with 14 bases in the middle. Per germline, CDR1 SQVTM and CDR2 ANQGSEA. The CDR3: CSVGEGGGTEAFF. CDR3 in DNA: TGCAGCGTTGGGGAGGGCGGCGGGACTGAAGCTTTCTTT. Full variable domain (rest looked up from reference TRBV29-1 and TRBJ1-1): SAVISQKPSRDICQRGTSLTIQCQVDSQVTMMFWYRQQPGQSLTLIATANQGSEATYESGFVIDKFPISRPNLTFSTLTVSNMSPEDSSIYLCSVGEGGGTEAFFGQGTRLTVV.

The rearrangement uses TRBV5-4 and TRBJ1-2, with 7 bases identical to TRBD1. The CDR3 contains 13 residues. Per germline, CDR1 SGHNT and CDR2 YYREEE (reference sequence). V was clipped by 3 bases and J by 4 bases; unmatched bases: 3. The CDR3 sequence is CASSYDRAYGYTF. As DNA, the CDR3 is TGTGCCAGCAGCTATGACAGGGCCTATGGCTACACCTTC.

This clone was seen a handful of times. This chain uses TRBV19 with TRBJ1-1; D gene unclear. Trimming pared 7 bases from V and 0 bases from J, leaving 9 bases between. CDR1 and CDR2 (germline): LNHDA, SQIVND (reference sequence). The CDR3 consists of 13 residues. CDR3 in amino acids: CASTELMNTEAFF. The CDR3 bases are TGTGCCAGTACAGAACTGATGAACACTGAAGCTTTCTTT.

The chain couples TRBV7-8 to TRBJ2-7; D call uncertain. CDR3 length equals 14 residues. Germline assignment: CDR1 SGHVS and CDR2 FQNEAQ. V shed 1 base and J shed 3 bases, with 10 bases lying between them. The CDR3 protein is CASSLGSGGYEQYF. The CDR3 coding sequence is TGTGCCAGCAGCTTAGGATCAGGCGGCTACGAGCAGTACTTC.

Only a few counts were recorded for this clone. This chain joins TRBV30 and TRBJ1-3; D gene ambiguous. Germline CDR1 reads GTSNPN; CDR2 reads SVGIG (reference sequence). Trimming took off 0 bases at V and 4 bases at J, with 7 bases between the two ends. CDR3 length: 13 residues. CDR3 nucleotides: TGTGCCTGGAGTGTACTAGGGGGAAACACCATATATTTT. Its translation is CAWSVLGGNTIYF.